Listed below are T cell receptor beta chains from one sample, sequenced in a study of a mutant IDH1 vaccine in newly diagnosed glioma. Their specific antigens are unknown. Data came from immunoSEQ multiplex PCR; TCRdb stores just in-frame clones and leaves some out. The repertoire holds nearly 35,000 clones, with about 80% as singletons. The sample in question was PBMCs, obtained from a glioma patient whose treatment included an IDH1 peptide vaccine. These receptors came from a man aged 25-45 years with glioma. Both conserved end residues are part of each CDR3. Each record gives: D gene, J gene, V gene, clone size, CDR3 protein, CDR3 DNA. D genes are given only for firm matches. A clone size is listed for some rows: how often the clone was seen (once, few, many), or a class if it is expanded.

-	TRBJ2-1	TRBV7-9	-	CASSKLYEQFF	TGTGCCAGCTCGAAGCTCTATGAGCAGTTCTTC
TRBD1	TRBJ1-5	TRBV27	-	CASSPGQRDGSNQPQHF	TGTGCCAGCAGTCCGGGACAGAGAGACGGAAGCAATCAGCCCCAGCATTTT
-	TRBJ2-6	TRBV5-1	-	CASSPTGSGANVLTF	TGCGCCAGCAGCCCTACGGGCTCTGGGGCCAACGTCCTGACTTTC
-	TRBJ1-5	TRBV28	-	CASSLGESNQPQHF	TGTGCCAGCAGTTTAGGGGAAAGCAATCAGCCCCAGCATTTT
-	TRBJ1-2	TRBV30	-	CAWSGRKSGVAYGYTF	TGTGCCTGGAGTGGGAGAAAATCAGGGGTTGCCTATGGCTACACCTTC
-	TRBJ2-7	TRBV29-1	-	CSVGREGTYEQYF	TGCAGCGTTGGCAGGGAAGGGACCTACGAGCAGTACTTC
-	TRBJ2-6	TRBV19	-	CASRLFSGANVLTF	TGTGCCAGTAGGCTGTTCTCTGGGGCCAACGTCCTGACTTTC
-	TRBJ2-7	TRBV7-8	few	CASSLGGGHLSYEQYF	TGTGCCAGCAGCTTAGGAGGGGGACACCTCTCCTACGAGCAGTACTTC
-	TRBJ2-7	TRBV28	once	CASSLRYEQYF	TGTGCCAGCAGTCTCAGATACGAGCAGTACTTC
-	TRBJ1-1	TRBV5-1	-	CASSLRPGMNTEAFF	TGCGCCAGCAGCTTAAGGCCAGGGATGAACACTGAAGCTTTCTTT
-	TRBJ1-3	TRBV30	-	CAWMEGPNTIYF	TGTGCCTGGATGGAAGGACCAAACACCATATATTTT
-	TRBJ2-3	TRBV2	-	CASSEGDIWAGTQYF	TGTGCCAGCAGTGAAGGGGACATCTGGGCTGGTACGCAGTATTTT
-	TRBJ1-5	TRBV7-9	few	CASSREGYNQPQHF	TGTGCCAGCAGCCGGGAGGGGTACAATCAGCCCCAGCATTTT
-	TRBJ1-2	TRBV5-6	-	CASSLGGSYGYTF	TGTGCCAGCAGCTTGGGCGGGTCCTATGGCTACACCTTC
-	TRBJ1-5	TRBV2	-	CASSDSGGGQPQHF	TGTGCCAGCAGTGATTCGGGGGGAGGTCAGCCCCAGCATTTT
-	TRBJ2-1	TRBV2	-	CASSGQPAKGNEQFF	TGTGCCAGCAGTGGACAGCCTGCTAAGGGGAATGAGCAGTTCTTC
-	TRBJ1-1	TRBV9	-	CASSVPGLTEAFF	TGTGCCAGCAGCGTTCCGGGACTTACTGAAGCTTTCTTT
-	TRBJ2-5	TRBV6-1	-	CASSVGAQETQYF	TGTGCCAGCAGTGTTGGAGCCCAAGAGACCCAGTACTTC
-	TRBJ1-2	TRBV4-1	-	CASSHGTNYGYTF	TGCGCCAGCAGCCACGGAACAAACTATGGCTACACCTTC
-	TRBJ2-3	TRBV15	-	CATSRDKAGGSTDTQYF	TGTGCCACCAGCAGAGATAAGGCAGGGGGGAGCACAGATACGCAGTATTTT
-	TRBJ2-1	TRBV6-1	-	CASSDYGGAFVDEQFF	TGTGCCAGCAGTGATTATGGGGGGGCCTTTGTCGATGAGCAGTTCTTC
-	TRBJ1-5	TRBV5-6	-	CASSAWTVSNQPQHF	TGTGCCAGCAGCGCCTGGACAGTTAGCAATCAGCCCCAGCATTTT
-	TRBJ2-1	TRBV19	once	CASSPGTGGGNEQFF	TGTGCCAGTAGTCCGGGGACAGGCGGGGGCAATGAGCAGTTCTTC
-	TRBJ1-2	TRBV12-5	-	CASGRHRYGYTF	TGTGCTAGTGGTCGTCATCGGTATGGCTACACCTTC
-	TRBJ1-1	TRBV5-1	-	CASSLRAMNTEAFF	TGCGCCAGCAGCTTGAGGGCCATGAACACTGAAGCTTTCTTT
TRBD1	TRBJ2-3	TRBV29-1	-	CSVADRTGTGTDTQYF	TGCAGCGTTGCCGATAGGACAGGAACAGGCACAGATACGCAGTATTTT
-	TRBJ2-1	TRBV28	-	CASSESAGQFF	TGTGCCAGCAGTGAATCGGCGGGGCAGTTCTTC
-	TRBJ2-5	TRBV10-3	-	CAISGEEGPDLQETQYF	TGTGCCATCAGTGGGGAGGAGGGTCCCGACCTCCAAGAGACCCAGTACTTC
-	TRBJ2-1	TRBV2	few	CASSKDRSNEQFF	TGTGCCAGCAGTAAGGACAGAAGCAATGAGCAGTTCTTC
-	TRBJ1-1	TRBV4-3	-	CASSQGLDGNTEAFF	TGCGCCAGCAGCCAAGGATTGGACGGGAACACTGAAGCTTTCTTT
-	TRBJ1-1	TRBV19	few	CASSLGPEAFF	TGTGCCAGTAGTTTGGGACCTGAAGCTTTCTTT
-	TRBJ1-1	TRBV4-1	-	CASFQQSRDGDTEAFF	TGCGCCAGCTTTCAACAGAGCAGGGACGGGGACACTGAAGCTTTCTTT
-	TRBJ2-1	TRBV7-2	-	CASSPTRPGEQFF	TGTGCCAGCAGCCCGACTCGCCCCGGAGAGCAGTTCTTC
-	TRBJ1-2	TRBV5-1	-	CASSPAEGPNYGYTF	TGCGCCAGCAGCCCGGCGGAGGGACCTAACTATGGCTACACCTTC
-	TRBJ1-1	TRBV29-1	-	CSVDVGVNTEAFF	TGCAGCGTTGATGTGGGGGTTAACACTGAAGCTTTCTTT
-	TRBJ2-6	TRBV6-1	-	CASSGTPFSGANVLTF	TGTGCCAGCAGTGGGACACCCTTCTCTGGGGCCAACGTCCTGACTTTC
-	TRBJ2-5	TRBV28	-	CASSQEFQETQYF	TGTGCCAGCAGCCAGGAATTCCAAGAGACCCAGTACTTC
TRBD1	TRBJ2-3	TRBV12-5	-	CASNRGPWDTQYF	TGTGCTAGTAACAGGGGGCCCTGGGATACGCAGTATTTT
-	TRBJ2-7	TRBV29-1	-	CSVTGPFYEQYF	TGCAGCGTGACCGGACCTTTCTACGAGCAGTACTTC
TRBD1	TRBJ2-1	TRBV5-4	-	CASSRGTGGSYNEQFF	TGTGCCAGCAGCCGGGGGACAGGGGGATCCTACAATGAGCAGTTCTTC